Listed here are 28 T cell receptor beta chains from one sample, sequenced in a study of control samples from healthy donors and cancer patients. Clones were read by immunoSEQ multiplex PCR, and TCRdb kept only the in-frame ones, dropping some. The top ten hold around 1.5% of the sample, which has 150,000 to 200,000 clones, around 90% seen once. Specimen: blood. These receptors were collected from a woman between 45 and 60 years old in good health.

This chain links TRBV4-3 with TRBJ2-5; D is possibly TRBD1 (6 bases). The ends were cut back, 1 base at V and 5 bases at J, with 8 bases in the middle. The CDR3 loop spans 13 amino acids. Germline V CDR1 and CDR2: LGHNA, YSLEER. The CDR3 protein is CASSQVRGETQYF. CDR3 in DNA: TGCGCCAGCAGCCAAGTTAGGGGGGAGACCCAGTACTTC.

This chain links TRBV7-2 with TRBJ1-1; possibly TRBD1 for D (5 bases). The CDR3 has 14 residues. CDR1 and CDR2 (germline): SGHTA, FQGNSA. Trimming removed 2 bases from V and 5 bases from J, with 12 bases in between. The CDR3 DNA reads as TGTGCCAGCAGCTTACTGGGCGGGGGTACTGAAGCTTTCTTT. Its translation: CASSLLGGGTEAFF.

The chain links TRBV19 to TRBJ1-5; possibly TRBD1 for D (5 bases). CDR3 length: 15 residues. CDR1 is LNHDA and CDR2 is SQIVND in the germline V gene (reference sequence). The germline V and J ends were trimmed by 7 bases and 4 bases, with 17 bases remaining between them. CDR3 in DNA: TGTGCCAGTACCACGGGACTCACCATGAATCAGCCCCAGCATTTT. Translated, it gives CASTTGLTMNQPQHF.

The chain couples TRBV28 to TRBJ1-3; no clear D. Germline lookup yields CDR1 MDHEN and CDR2 SYDVKM. CDR3 length: 12 amino acids. Trimming removed 6 bases at V and 7 bases at J, with 10 bases between. CDR3 sequence (DNA): TGTGCCAGCAGACCGACGGGGAACACCATATATTTT. It encodes CASRPTGNTIYF.

The chain couples TRBV19 to TRBJ2-5; no clear D. V was trimmed by 2 bases and J by 7 bases, leaving 11 bases between them. This CDR3 contains 13 residues. Germline V gene data show CDR1 as LNHDA and CDR2 as SQIVND (reference sequence). This CDR3 reads CASSIHTGGTQYF. As DNA, the CDR3 is TGTGCCAGTAGTATACACACCGGCGGGACCCAGTACTTC. The whole variable domain, filled in from reference TRBV19 and TRBJ2-5, reads DGGITQSPKYLFRKEGQNVTLSCEQNLNHDAMYWYRQDPGQGLRLIYYSQIVNDFQKGDIAEGYSVSREKKESFPLTVTSAQKNPTAFYLCASSIHTGGTQYFGPGTRLLVL.

A single count supports this clone. This chain joins TRBV18 and TRBJ2-7; TRBD1 is a possible D gene (5 bases). The V end was cut by 0 bases, the J end by 6 bases, with 9 bases between. This CDR3 comprises 13 residues. Germline CDR1 and CDR2: KGHSH and LQKENI. The CDR3 here is CASSPPWGPEQYF. As DNA, the CDR3 is TGTGCCAGCTCACCACCGTGGGGCCCCGAGCAGTACTTC.

This clone showed up just once. The chain joins TRBV3-1 (or the pseudogene TRBV3-2) to TRBJ1-2; possibly TRBD1 for D (6 bases). The V and J ends lost 1 base and 4 bases respectively, with 13 bases between them. Germline V gene sequence: CDR1 LGHDT, CDR2 YNNKEL (reference sequence). This CDR3 comprises 15 residues. The CDR3 DNA reads TGTGCCAGCAGCCAAGCCTTTCAGGGGACCTATGGCTACACCTTC. This gives the protein CASSQAFQGTYGYTF.

In its sample, this clone was seen a few times. The V call is TRBV20-1, the J call TRBJ1-5; D uncertain. Trimming took off 3 bases at V and 8 bases at J, with 5 bases between the two ends. CDR3 length equals 10 residues. Germline-derived CDR1 and CDR2 are DFQATT and SNEGSKA (reference sequence). The CDR3 coding sequence is TGCAGTGCTAGCGTAGAGCCCCAGCATTTT. This gives the protein CSASVEPQHF.

The rearrangement links TRBV4-1 to TRBJ1-1; D remains unclear. The CDR3 consists of 16 residues. Between the trimmed V and J ends, which lost 0 bases and 2 bases, there was a span of 13 bases. CDR1 is MGHRA and CDR2 is YSYEKL in the germline V gene. The CDR3 reads CASSQEGRRLNTEAFF. The DNA for the CDR3 is TGCGCCAGCAGCCAAGAAGGGCGGCGGCTAAACACTGAAGCTTTCTTT.

V usage is TRBV15 and J usage is TRBJ2-7; D could derive from TRBD1 or TRBD2 (6 bases each). V was cut by 1 base and J by 5 bases, with 18 bases left in between. Germline V gives CDR1 LNHNV, CDR2 YYDKDF (reference sequence). The CDR3 contains 16 residues. The CDR3 is CATSRAGATGSHEQYF. CDR3 bases: TGTGCCACCAGCAGAGCGGGGGCAACAGGGAGCCACGAGCAGTACTTC.

This chain connects TRBV4-3 to TRBJ2-3; tentative D call: TRBD2 (5 bases). Trimming stripped 2 bases from V and 1 base from J, with 13 bases between. Germline CDR1 reads LGHNA; CDR2 reads YSLEER. CDR3 length: 16 amino acids. Written as DNA, the CDR3 is TGCGCCAGCAGCCAAAATAGCGTTACCCGCACAGATACGCAGTATTTT. Encoded protein: CASSQNSVTRTDTQYF.

The chain joins TRBV4-3 to TRBJ2-3; TRBD2 agrees at 12 bases. In germline, CDR1 is LGHNA, CDR2 YSLEER. The CDR3 has 18 amino acids. V dropped 0 bases and J dropped 5; count of bases not matched to a gene: 9. In DNA form, the CDR3 reads TGCGCCAGCAGCCAAGACCTGGCTAGCGGGGGGGCCGTAGATACGCAGTATTTT. Its translation is CASSQDLASGGAVDTQYF.

The genes are TRBV30 and TRBJ1-1, with D possibly being TRBD1 (6 bases). CDR1 GTSNPN and CDR2 SVGIG come from the germline V gene (reference sequence). V lost 0 bases, J lost 3 bases, and 20 bases lay in between. The CDR3 consists of 17 residues. The CDR3 loop reads CAWSVPLHRVGDTEAFF. DNA for the CDR3: TGTGCCTGGAGTGTCCCCCTTCACAGGGTAGGGGACACTGAAGCTTTCTTT.

The chain couples TRBV5-1 to TRBJ1-4, with 9 bases lining up with TRBD1. J was trimmed by 3 bases and V by 4 bases; bases with no gene match: 1. This CDR3 is 14 amino acids long. Germline loops: CDR1 SGHRS, CDR2 YFSETQ. CDR3 region: CASSRQGANEKLFF. DNA for the CDR3: TGCGCCAGCAGCCGACAGGGGGCTAATGAAAAACTGTTTTTT.

The V gene is TRBV18, the J gene TRBJ2-2; TRBD1 aligns across 9 bases. Germline V lookup: CDR1 KGHSH, CDR2 LQKENI. V lost 5 bases to trimming and J lost 0 bases; unmatched junction nucleotides: 10. This CDR3 is 18 amino acids long. CDR3 region: CASSTAEWTGANTGELFF. The DNA of the CDR3 is TGTGCCAGCTCAACGGCGGAATGGACAGGGGCGAACACCGGGGAGCTGTTTTTT.

The chain couples TRBV6-2 or TRBV6-3 to TRBJ2-3; TRBD2 aligns across 11 bases. CDR1 and CDR2 from the germline V gene are MNHEY and SVGEGT. The CDR3 has 14 residues. Unmatched junction bases numbered 1, after V lost 4 bases and J lost 4 bases. DNA of the CDR3: TGTGCCAGCAGTTTAGCGGGGGGGCCAGATACGCAGTATTTT. This sequence encodes CASSLAGGPDTQYF.

J is TRBJ1-2 and V is TRBV18; the match to TRBD1 covers 7 bases. The CDR3 is 15 amino acids. From germline, CDR1 is KGHSH and CDR2 LQKENI. With V trimmed by 0 bases and J by 4 bases, 5 bases remained unmatched. In DNA, the CDR3 is TGTGCCAGCTCACCACCCGGGACAGAGGTCTATGGCTACACCTTC. Encoded protein: CASSPPGTEVYGYTF.

The V and J genes are TRBV29-1 and TRBJ1-1; D perhaps matches TRBD1 (6 bases). Germline-derived CDR1 and CDR2 are SQVTM and ANQGSEA. The CDR3 is made up of 13 amino acids. Between the trimmed V and J ends, which lost 8 bases and 2 bases, there was a span of 15 bases. Here the CDR3 reads CSSQQGTNTEAFF. In nucleotides, the CDR3 is TGCAGCTCACAACAGGGAACTAACACTGAAGCTTTCTTT.

The rearrangement joins TRBV10-3 to TRBJ1-1; D possibly corresponds to TRBD1 (5 bases). This CDR3 spans 12 amino acids. Germline assignment: CDR1 ENHRY and CDR2 SYGVKD. V lost 3 bases and J lost 14, with 16 bases in between. The CDR3 region has the DNA TGTGCCATCAGTGACGGGACCTCAAAGAGCTTCTTT. Amino acid sequence: CAISDGTSKSFF.

The J gene is TRBJ1-2, the V gene TRBV5-5, with D possibly matching TRBD1 (6 bases). Germline CDR1 and CDR2: SGHKS and YYEKEE (reference sequence). Trimming shortened V by 1 base and J by 6 bases, and 7 bases separated the two germline ends. The CDR3 extends over 12 amino acids. CDR3 sequence: CASSLRGDGYTF. Written as DNA, the CDR3 is TGTGCCAGCAGCTTGAGGGGGGATGGCTACACCTTC.

In this sample, this clone turned up once. This chain links TRBV10-2 with TRBJ2-7; 7 positions match TRBD1. CDR1 and CDR2 (germline): WSHSY, SAAADI. The CDR3 contains 15 residues. J lost 3 bases, V lost 3 bases, and 8 bases had no gene match. The CDR3 loop is CASSDSGTANYEQYF. The CDR3 region has the DNA TGCGCCAGCAGTGACTCCGGGACAGCAAACTACGAGCAGTACTTC.

The rearrangement links TRBV30 to TRBJ2-3, with 12 bases lining up with TRBD2. The CDR3 is made up of 15 amino acids. V lost 2 bases, J lost 7 bases, and 7 bases stayed unmatched. CDR1 is GTSNPN and CDR2 is SVGIG in the germline V gene (reference sequence). The CDR3 sequence: CAWSIGLAGGNTQYF. The CDR3 nucleotides read TGTGCCTGGAGTATTGGTCTAGCGGGAGGGAATACGCAGTATTTT. The whole variable domain, filled in from reference TRBV30 and TRBJ2-3, reads SQTIHQWPATLVQPVGSPLSLECTVEGTSNPNLYWYRQAAGRGLQLLFYSVGIGQISSEVPQNLSASRPQDRQFILSSKKLLLSDSGFYLCAWSIGLAGGNTQYFGPGTRLTVL.

The chain links TRBV24-1 to TRBJ2-1; possibly TRBD2 for D (5 bases). The ends were cut back, 6 bases at V and 4 bases at J, with 6 bases in the middle. The CDR3 spans 12 residues. Germline assignment: CDR1 KGHDR and CDR2 SFDVKD. The CDR3 sequence: CATSRGYNEQFF. CDR3 nucleotides: TGTGCCACCAGTCGAGGGTACAATGAGCAGTTCTTC.

The chain carries TRBV4-1 and TRBJ1-1; no definite D call. The germline V and J ends were trimmed by 0 bases and 2 bases, with 22 bases remaining between them. Germline CDR1 MGHRA, CDR2 YSYEKL. CDR3 length: 19 amino acids. CDR3 DNA: TGCGCCAGCAGCCAAGATGATCGATTCCCTTCCACCTCCAACACTGAAGCTTTCTTT. Translating gives CASSQDDRFPSTSNTEAFF.

The gene calls are TRBV5-5 and TRBJ1-5; 9 nucleotides line up with TRBD1. The germline V gene has CDR1 SGHKS and CDR2 YYEKEE (reference sequence). The CDR3 extends over 15 amino acids. After removal of 3 bases from V and 5 bases from J, the junction contained 6 bases not matched to a gene. The CDR3, as DNA: TGTGCCAGCAGCTCGGGGGACAGGGCCGATCAGCCCCAGCATTTT. As protein: CASSSGDRADQPQHF.

This clone occurred once. The rearrangement links TRBV4-3 to TRBJ1-1; weak D call: TRBD1 (5 bases). Deletions cut 0 bases from V and 4 bases from J, with 15 bases between. CDR3 size: 16 residues. Germline V gives CDR1 LGHNA, CDR2 YSLEER. Here the CDR3 reads CASSQDSPGRSTEAFF. The CDR3 DNA sequence: TGCGCCAGCAGCCAAGATTCACCAGGGAGGTCCACTGAAGCTTTCTTT.

The V call is TRBV10-3, the J call TRBJ2-3; maybe TRBD2 (5 bases). Trimming removed 2 bases from V and 3 bases from J, with 12 bases in between. Germline CDR1 is ENHRY and CDR2 is SYGVKD. The CDR3 contains 15 residues. CDR3: CAISEGGEWTDTQYF. Here the CDR3 DNA reads TGTGCCATCAGTGAGGGAGGCGAGTGGACAGATACGCAGTATTTT.

This chain uses TRBV20-1 with TRBJ1-1, with a possible D match to TRBD1 (5 bases). Germline V gives CDR1 DFQATT, CDR2 SNEGSKA (reference sequence). The ends were cut back, 4 bases at V and 4 bases at J, with 7 bases in the middle. The CDR3 totals 11 residues. CDR3 nucleotide sequence: TGCAGTGCTACTGGGGGCACTGAAGCTTTCTTT. The encoded protein is CSATGGTEAFF.